The present T cell receptor beta chain was sequenced within a study of OX40 agonist ivuxolimab in advanced cancers. Study summary: Subjects had a mean age of about 65 years, with a range of about 23 to 79; approximately 83% were male.

The germline V gene encodes CDR1 SGHRS and CDR2 YFSETQ. The CDR3 is 15 amino acids. Trimming removed 3 bases from V and 6 bases from J, with 18 bases in between. This clone was observed a few times. What it binds is not known. The method was immunoSEQ multiplex PCR; TCRdb's version includes in-frame clones alone and lacks a portion of them. The sample shows about 70,000 clones, approximately 78% of them seen only once. Study-wide results and caveats: Some nonresponders also had low normalized T-cell clonal expansion. Fewer expanded clones were found on average in CD4+ than in CD8+ T cells. Both blood CD4+ and CD8+ T cells showed clonal growth by week 6 at 0.1 to 3.0 mg/kg.

Sequenced material: CD4+ or CD8+ T cells sorted from blood, taken in a trial of the OX40 agonist ivuxolimab. This sequence was found in an adult with an advanced solid tumor such as melanoma, head and neck, liver or kidney cancer. V usage is TRBV5-1 and J usage is TRBJ1-1; maybe TRBD1 (6 bases). Written as DNA, the CDR3 is TGCGCCAGCAGCTCGAACCCTACAGGGTCGGCTGAAGCTTTCTTT. This translates into CASSSNPTGSAEAFF.